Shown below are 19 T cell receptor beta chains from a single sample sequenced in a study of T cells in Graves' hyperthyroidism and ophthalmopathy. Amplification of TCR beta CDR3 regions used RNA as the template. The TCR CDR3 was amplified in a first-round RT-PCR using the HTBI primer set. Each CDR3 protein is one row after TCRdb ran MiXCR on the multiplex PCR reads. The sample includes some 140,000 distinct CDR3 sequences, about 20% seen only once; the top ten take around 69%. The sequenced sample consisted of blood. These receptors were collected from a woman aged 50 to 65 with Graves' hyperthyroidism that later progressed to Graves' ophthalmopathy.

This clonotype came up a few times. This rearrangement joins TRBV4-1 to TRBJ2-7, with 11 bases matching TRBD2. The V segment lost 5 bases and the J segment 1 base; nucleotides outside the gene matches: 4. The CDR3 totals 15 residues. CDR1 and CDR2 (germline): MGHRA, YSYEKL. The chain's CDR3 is CASSEGLAESYEQYF. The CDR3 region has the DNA TGCGCCAGCAGCGAGGGACTAGCGGAGTCCTACGAGCAGTACTTC.

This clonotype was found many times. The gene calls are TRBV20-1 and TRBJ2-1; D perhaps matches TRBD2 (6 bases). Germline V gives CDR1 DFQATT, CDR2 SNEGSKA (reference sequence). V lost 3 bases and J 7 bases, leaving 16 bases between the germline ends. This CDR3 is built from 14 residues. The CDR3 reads CSARGLASVNEQFF. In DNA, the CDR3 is TGCAGTGCTAGGGGGCTAGCGTCGGTGAATGAGCAGTTCTTC.

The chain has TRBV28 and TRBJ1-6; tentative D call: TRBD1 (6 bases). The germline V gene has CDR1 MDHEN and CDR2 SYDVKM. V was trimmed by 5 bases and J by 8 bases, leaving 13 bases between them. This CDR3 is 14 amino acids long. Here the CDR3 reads CASSPPGVDSPLHF. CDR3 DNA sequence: TGTGCCAGCAGTCCCCCAGGGGTGGATTCACCCCTCCACTTT.

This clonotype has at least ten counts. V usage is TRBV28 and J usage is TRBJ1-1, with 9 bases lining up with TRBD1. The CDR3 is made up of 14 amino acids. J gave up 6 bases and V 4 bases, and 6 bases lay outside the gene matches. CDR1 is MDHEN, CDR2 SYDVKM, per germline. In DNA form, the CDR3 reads TGTGCCAGCAGTTCCTGGACAGGGGAGGCTGAAGCTTTCTTT. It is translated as CASSSWTGEAEAFF.

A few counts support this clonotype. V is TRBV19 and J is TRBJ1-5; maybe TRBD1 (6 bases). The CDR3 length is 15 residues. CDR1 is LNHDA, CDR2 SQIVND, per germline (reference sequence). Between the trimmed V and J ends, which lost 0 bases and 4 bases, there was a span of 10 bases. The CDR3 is CASSIDGQPNQPQHF. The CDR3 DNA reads TGTGCCAGTAGTATAGACGGACAGCCAAATCAGCCCCAGCATTTT.

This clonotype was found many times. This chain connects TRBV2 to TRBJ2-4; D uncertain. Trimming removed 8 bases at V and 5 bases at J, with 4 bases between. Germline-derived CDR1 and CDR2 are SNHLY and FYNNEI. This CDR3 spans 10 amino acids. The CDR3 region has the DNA TGTGCCAGCGGTCAAAACATTCAGTACTTC. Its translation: CASGQNIQYF. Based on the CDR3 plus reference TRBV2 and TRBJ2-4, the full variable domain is EPEVTQTPSHQVTQMGQEVILRCVPISNHLYFYWYRQILGQKVEFLVSFYNNEISEKSEIFDDQFSVERPDGSNFTLKIRSTKLEDSAMYFCASGQNIQYFGAGTRLSVL.

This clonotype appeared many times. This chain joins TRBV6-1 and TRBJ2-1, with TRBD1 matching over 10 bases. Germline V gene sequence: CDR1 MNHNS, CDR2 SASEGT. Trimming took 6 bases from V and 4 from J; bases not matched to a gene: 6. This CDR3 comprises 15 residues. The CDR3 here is CASRTGGGGYNEQFF. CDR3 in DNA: TGTGCCAGCAGGACAGGGGGCGGGGGTTACAATGAGCAGTTCTTC.

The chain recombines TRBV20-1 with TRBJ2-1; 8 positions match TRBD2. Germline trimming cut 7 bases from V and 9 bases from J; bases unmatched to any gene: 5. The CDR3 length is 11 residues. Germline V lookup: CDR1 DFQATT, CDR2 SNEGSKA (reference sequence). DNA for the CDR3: TGCAGTGGCGGGGGGCCGCCTGAGCAGTTCTTC. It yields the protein CSGGGPPEQFF.

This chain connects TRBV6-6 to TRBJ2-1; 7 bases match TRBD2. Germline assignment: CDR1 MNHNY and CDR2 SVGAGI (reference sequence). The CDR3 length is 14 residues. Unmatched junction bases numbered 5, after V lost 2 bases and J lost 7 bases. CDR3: CASSYGGSENEQFF. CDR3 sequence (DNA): TGTGCCAGCAGTTACGGCGGGAGCGAGAATGAGCAGTTCTTC.

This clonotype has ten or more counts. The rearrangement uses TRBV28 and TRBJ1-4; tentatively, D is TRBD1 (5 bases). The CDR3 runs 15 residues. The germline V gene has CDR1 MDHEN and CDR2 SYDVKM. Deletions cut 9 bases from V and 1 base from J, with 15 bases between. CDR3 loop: CASLGRGGTNEKLFF. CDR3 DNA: TGTGCCAGTCTGGGAAGGGGCGGAACTAATGAAAAACTGTTTTTT. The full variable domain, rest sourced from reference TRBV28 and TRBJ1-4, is DVKVTQSSRYLVKRTGEKVFLECVQDMDHENMFWYRQDPGLGLRLIYFSYDVKMKEKGDIPEGYSVSREKKERFSLILESASTNQTSMYLCASLGRGGTNEKLFFGSGTQLSVL.

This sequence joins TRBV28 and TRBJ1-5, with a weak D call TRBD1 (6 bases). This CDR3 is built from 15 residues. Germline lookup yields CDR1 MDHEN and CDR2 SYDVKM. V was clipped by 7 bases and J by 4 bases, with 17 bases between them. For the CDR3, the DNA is TGTGCCAGCAACACCCCCGGACAGTGGAATCAGCCCCAGCATTTT. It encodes CASNTPGQWNQPQHF.

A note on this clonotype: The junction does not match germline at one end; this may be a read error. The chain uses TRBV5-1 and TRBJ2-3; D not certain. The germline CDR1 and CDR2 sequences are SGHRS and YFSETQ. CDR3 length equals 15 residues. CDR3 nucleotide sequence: TGCGCCGGCAGCTTGGCCGGAGCTAGCACAGATACGCAGTATTTT. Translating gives CAGSLAGASTDTQYF.

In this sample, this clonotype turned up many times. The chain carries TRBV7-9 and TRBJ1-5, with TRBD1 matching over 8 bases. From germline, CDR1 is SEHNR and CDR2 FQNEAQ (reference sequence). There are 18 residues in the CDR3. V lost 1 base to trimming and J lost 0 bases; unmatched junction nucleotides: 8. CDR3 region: CASSLGGMGQDSNQPQHF. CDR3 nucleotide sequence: TGTGCCAGCAGCTTAGGCGGGATGGGACAGGATAGCAATCAGCCCCAGCATTTT.

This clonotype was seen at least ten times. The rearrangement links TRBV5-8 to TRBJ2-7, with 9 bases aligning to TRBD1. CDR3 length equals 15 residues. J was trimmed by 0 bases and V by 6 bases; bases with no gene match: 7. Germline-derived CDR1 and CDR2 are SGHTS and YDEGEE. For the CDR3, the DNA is TGTGCCAGCACCCCAGGGGACAGGGTCTCCTACGAGCAGTACTTC. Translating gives CASTPGDRVSYEQYF.

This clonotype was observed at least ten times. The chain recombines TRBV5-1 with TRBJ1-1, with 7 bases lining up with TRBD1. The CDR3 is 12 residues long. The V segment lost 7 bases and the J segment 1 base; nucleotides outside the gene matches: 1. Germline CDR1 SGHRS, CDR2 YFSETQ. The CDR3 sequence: CASGTANTEAFF. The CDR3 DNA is TGCGCCAGCGGGACAGCGAACACTGAAGCTTTCTTT.

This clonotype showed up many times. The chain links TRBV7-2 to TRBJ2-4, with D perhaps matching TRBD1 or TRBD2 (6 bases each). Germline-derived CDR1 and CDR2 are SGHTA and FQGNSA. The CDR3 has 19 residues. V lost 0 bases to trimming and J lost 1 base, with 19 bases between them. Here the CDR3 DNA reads TGTGCCAGCAGCTTAGCGGGGGGCCGGGCGGCATTGGCCAAAAACATTCAGTACTTC. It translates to CASSLAGGRAALAKNIQYF.

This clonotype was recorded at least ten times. CDR3 amino acids: CASSFGRGPAANTGELFF. Written as DNA, the CDR3 is TGTGCCAGCAGCTTTGGGCGGGGTCCGGCTGCGAACACCGGGGAGCTGTTTTTT. This rearrangement joins TRBV5-6 to TRBJ2-2, with a weak D call TRBD2 (6 bases). The CDR3 runs 18 residues. The ends were cut back, 2 bases at V and 0 bases at J, with 17 bases in the middle. Germline V lookup: CDR1 SGHDT, CDR2 YYEEEE.

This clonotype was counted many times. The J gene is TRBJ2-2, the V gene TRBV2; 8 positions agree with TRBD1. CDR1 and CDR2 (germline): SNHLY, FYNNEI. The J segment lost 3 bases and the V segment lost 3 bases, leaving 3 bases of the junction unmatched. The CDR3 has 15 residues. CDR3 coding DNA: TGTGCCAGCAGTGAGGGCAGGGGGCACACCGGGGAGCTGTTTTTT. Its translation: CASSEGRGHTGELFF.

The CDR3 spells CASSLGPSSGSNTGELFF. DNA of the CDR3: TGTGCCAGCAGCTTAGGGCCCTCTAGCGGGTCGAACACCGGGGAGCTGTTTTTT. The chain carries TRBV7-2 and TRBJ2-2, with TRBD2 identical over 8 bases. The germline gives CDR1 SGHTA, CDR2 FQGNSA. The CDR3 is made up of 18 amino acids. V shed 1 base, J shed 0 bases, and the junction held 7 bases outside the gene matches.